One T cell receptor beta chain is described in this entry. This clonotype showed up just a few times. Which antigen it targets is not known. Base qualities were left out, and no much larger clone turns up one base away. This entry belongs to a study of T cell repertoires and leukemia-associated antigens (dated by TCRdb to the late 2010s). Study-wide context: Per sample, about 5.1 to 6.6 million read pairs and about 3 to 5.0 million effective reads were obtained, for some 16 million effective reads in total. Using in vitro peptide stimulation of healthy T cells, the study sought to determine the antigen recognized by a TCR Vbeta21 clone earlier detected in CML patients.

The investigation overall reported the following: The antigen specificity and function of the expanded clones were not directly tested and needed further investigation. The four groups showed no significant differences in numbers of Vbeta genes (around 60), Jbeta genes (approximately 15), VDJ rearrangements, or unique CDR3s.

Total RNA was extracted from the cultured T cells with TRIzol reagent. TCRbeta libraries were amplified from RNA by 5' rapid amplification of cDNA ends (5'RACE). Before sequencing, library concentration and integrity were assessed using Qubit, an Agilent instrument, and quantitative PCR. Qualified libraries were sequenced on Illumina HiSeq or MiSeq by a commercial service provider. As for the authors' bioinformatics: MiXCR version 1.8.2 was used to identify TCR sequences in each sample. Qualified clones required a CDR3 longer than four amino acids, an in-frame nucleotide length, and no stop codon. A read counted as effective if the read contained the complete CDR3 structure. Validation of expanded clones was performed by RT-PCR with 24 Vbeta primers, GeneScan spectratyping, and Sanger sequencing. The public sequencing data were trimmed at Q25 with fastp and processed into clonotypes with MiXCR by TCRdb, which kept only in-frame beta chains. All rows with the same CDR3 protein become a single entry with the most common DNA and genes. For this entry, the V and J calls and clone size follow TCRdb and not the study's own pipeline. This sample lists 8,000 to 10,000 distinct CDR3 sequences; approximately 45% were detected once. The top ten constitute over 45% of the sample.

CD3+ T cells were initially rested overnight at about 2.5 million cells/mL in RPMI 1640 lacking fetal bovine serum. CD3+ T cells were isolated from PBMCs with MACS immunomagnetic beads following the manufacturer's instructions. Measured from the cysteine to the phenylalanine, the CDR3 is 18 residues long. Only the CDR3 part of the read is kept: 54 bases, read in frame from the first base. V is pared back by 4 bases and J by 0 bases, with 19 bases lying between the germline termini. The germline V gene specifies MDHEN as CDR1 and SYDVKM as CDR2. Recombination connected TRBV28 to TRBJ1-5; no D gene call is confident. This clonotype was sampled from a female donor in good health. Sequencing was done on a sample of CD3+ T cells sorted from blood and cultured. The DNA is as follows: TGTGCCAGCAGTTCGTACGGACGGCCAACAGATAGCAATCAGCCCCAGCATTTT. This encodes CASSSYGRPTDSNQPQHF. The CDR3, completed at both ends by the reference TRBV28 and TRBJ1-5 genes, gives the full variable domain DVKVTQSSRYLVKRTGEKVFLECVQDMDHENMFWYRQDPGLGLRLIYFSYDVKMKEKGDIPEGYSVSREKKERFSLILESASTNQTSMYLCASSSYGRPTDSNQPQHFGDGTRLSIL.